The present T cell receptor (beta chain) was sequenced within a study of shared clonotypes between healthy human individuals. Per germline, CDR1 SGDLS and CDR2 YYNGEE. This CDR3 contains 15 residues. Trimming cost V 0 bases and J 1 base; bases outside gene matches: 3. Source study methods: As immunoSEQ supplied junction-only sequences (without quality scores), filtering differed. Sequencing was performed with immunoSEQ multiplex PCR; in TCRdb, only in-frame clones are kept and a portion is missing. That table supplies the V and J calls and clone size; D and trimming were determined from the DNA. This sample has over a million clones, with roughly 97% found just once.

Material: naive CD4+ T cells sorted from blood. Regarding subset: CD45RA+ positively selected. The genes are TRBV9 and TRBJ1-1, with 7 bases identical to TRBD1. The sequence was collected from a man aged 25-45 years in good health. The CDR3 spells CASSVATGRNTEAFF. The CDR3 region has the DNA TGTGCCAGCAGCGTAGCGACAGGGCGGAACACTGAAGCTTTCTTT.